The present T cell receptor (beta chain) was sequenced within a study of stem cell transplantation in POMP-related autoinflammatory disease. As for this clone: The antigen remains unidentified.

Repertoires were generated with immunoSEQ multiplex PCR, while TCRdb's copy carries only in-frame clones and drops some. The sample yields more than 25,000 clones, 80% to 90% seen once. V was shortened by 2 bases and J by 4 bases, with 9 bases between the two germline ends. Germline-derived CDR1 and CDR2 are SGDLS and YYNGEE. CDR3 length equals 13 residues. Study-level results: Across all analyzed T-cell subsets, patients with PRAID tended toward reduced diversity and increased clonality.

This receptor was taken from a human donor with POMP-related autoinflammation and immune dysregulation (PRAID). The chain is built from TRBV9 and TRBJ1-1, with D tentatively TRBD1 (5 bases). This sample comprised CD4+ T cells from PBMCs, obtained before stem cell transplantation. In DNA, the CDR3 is TGTGCCAGCAGCGTCCGCGGGGGCACTGAAGCTTTCTTT. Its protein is CASSVRGGTEAFF.